This is a list of T cell receptor beta chains from one sample in a study of blood T cell repertoires in COVID-19. Measured with immunoSEQ multiplex PCR; TCRdb has only the in-frame clones, and not every one. The data hold about 24,000 clones, with roughly nine tenths observed a single time. The sample consisted of peripheral blood. The receptors were sampled from an older man with active COVID-19. CDR3s include the opening cysteine and the closing phenylalanine or tryptophan. The order of the fields is V gene, clone size, J gene, D gene, CDR3 protein, CDR3 DNA. D genes are given only for firm matches. Only some rows state a clone size, as once, few, many or a class for expanded clones.

>TRBV19|.|TRBJ1-2|.
CASISAGSYYGYTF
TGTGCCAGTATCTCGGCGGGCTCTTACTATGGCTACACCTTC
>TRBV11-2|.|TRBJ1-2|.
CASSLAGGGGYTF
TGTGCCAGCAGCCTCGCCGGGGGAGGAGGCTACACCTTC
>TRBV21-1|.|TRBJ2-5|.
CASSAGRLATTETQYF
TGTGCCAGCAGCGCCGGGAGACTAGCCACAACGGAGACCCAGTACTTC
>TRBV2|.|TRBJ2-5|.
CASTGNSGDQETQYF
TGTGCCTCCACAGGGAACAGCGGGGACCAAGAGACCCAGTACTTC
>TRBV2|.|TRBJ1-1|.
CASMRAGTEAFF
TGTGCCAGCATGAGGGCGGGCACTGAAGCTTTCTTT
>TRBV28|.|TRBJ2-1|TRBD2
CASSLFTSGDNEQFF
TGTGCCAGCAGTTTATTTACTAGCGGAGACAATGAGCAGTTCTTC
>TRBV27|.|TRBJ1-1|TRBD1
CASSTRQGAGRVNTEAFF
TGTGCCAGCAGTACCCGACAGGGGGCAGGAAGGGTGAACACTGAAGCTTTCTTT
>TRBV7-2|.|TRBJ1-5|.
CASSPRRGNQPQHF
TGTGCCAGCAGCCCTCGACGGGGCAATCAGCCCCAGCATTTT
>TRBV2|.|TRBJ2-3|TRBD2
CASSEERGSGRTDTQYF
TGTGCCAGCAGTGAAGAACGCGGAAGCGGGAGAACAGATACGCAGTATTTT
>TRBV13|.|TRBJ2-3|TRBD2
CASSSPSGGASDTQYF
TGTGCCAGCAGCTCCCCTAGCGGGGGGGCCTCAGATACGCAGTATTTT
>TRBV9|.|TRBJ2-7|TRBD2
CASSVGGLAGFYEQYF
TGTGCCAGCAGCGTAGGAGGGCTAGCGGGATTTTACGAGCAGTACTTC
>TRBV5-1|once|TRBJ2-3|.
CATAGGQSEDTQYF
TGCGCCACCGCAGGTGGGCAGTCTGAAGATACGCAGTATTTT
>TRBV29-1|.|TRBJ1-1|.
CSPDRAGEDRDTEAFF
TGCAGCCCGGATAGGGCAGGGGAAGATAGAGACACTGAAGCTTTCTTT
>TRBV18|.|TRBJ2-3|.
CASSPGLTDTQYF
TGTGCCAGCTCACCTGGACTCACAGATACGCAGTATTTT
>TRBV28|.|TRBJ2-2|.
CASSLTANTGELFF
TGTGCCAGCAGTTTAACAGCGAACACCGGGGAGCTGTTTTTT
>TRBV7-8|.|TRBJ1-6|.
CASSLRQVSYNSPLHF
TGTGCCAGCAGCCTCCGACAGGTCTCCTATAATTCACCCCTCCACTTT
>TRBV28|.|TRBJ2-2|TRBD1
CASSTTGTGELFF
TGTGCCAGCAGTACGACAGGGACCGGGGAGCTGTTTTTT
>TRBV27|.|TRBJ2-3|.
CASSFRAGGTDTQYF
TGTGCCAGCAGTTTCAGGGCTGGGGGCACAGATACGCAGTATTTT
>TRBV4-1|.|TRBJ2-7|.
CASSQESATVRYEQYF
TGCGCCAGCAGCCAAGAATCCGCTACAGTCCGCTACGAGCAGTACTTC
>TRBV4-2|.|TRBJ2-2|.
CASSQGPGAGDTGELFF
TGTGCCAGCAGCCAAGGTCCAGGAGCGGGCGACACCGGGGAGCTGTTTTTT
>TRBV7-3|.|TRBJ2-3|.
CASSFAGGTDTQYF
TGTGCCAGCAGCTTCGCCGGGGGCACAGATACGCAGTATTTT
>TRBV3-1/TRBV3-2|.|TRBJ2-5|TRBD2
CASSQGLGGELQETQYF
TGTGCCAGCAGCCAAGGTCTGGGAGGGGAACTCCAAGAGACCCAGTACTTC
>TRBV28|.|TRBJ2-1|TRBD2
CASSTKRGEGLAGVFNEQFF
TGTGCCAGCAGTACGAAGCGGGGGGAGGGACTAGCGGGAGTTTTCAATGAGCAGTTCTTC
>TRBV5-1|.|TRBJ2-1|TRBD2
CASSLTSGRAFEQFF
TGCGCCAGCAGCTTGACTAGCGGGAGGGCCTTTGAGCAGTTCTTC